The next 8 T cell receptor beta chains were all read from a single sample in a study of shared clonotypes between healthy human individuals. Profiling relied on immunoSEQ multiplex PCR, and the TCRdb table lists in-frame clones only, not all of them. Of hundreds of thousands of clones listed, about 96% were seen once; the top ten hold around 0.25%. Naive CD8 cells lacked CD45RO, underwent positive selection for CCR7 and left out terminally differentiated effector memory CD45RA+ cells. Input material: naive CD8+ T cells sorted from blood. These TCRs come from a man aged 25-40 years in good health.

This clone has only one observation. The sample has other DNA sequences that encode this CDR3 too. This chain links TRBV11-2 with TRBJ2-7; D gene unclear. In germline, CDR1 is SGHAT, CDR2 FQNNGV. This CDR3 is 13 amino acids long. V was cut by 1 base and J by 0 bases, with 4 bases left in between. In nucleotides, the CDR3 is TGTGCCAGCAGCTTAGCCAGCTCCTACGAGCAGTACTTC. It translates to CASSLASSYEQYF.

This clone was seen once. J is TRBJ2-1 and V is TRBV20-1, with 7 bases that match TRBD1. Germline assignment: CDR1 DFQATT and CDR2 SNEGSKA (reference sequence). The trim removed 7 bases at V and 10 bases at J, leaving 7 bases unmatched. The CDR3 spans 11 residues. The CDR3 is CSGDRVGEQFF. CDR3 nucleotides: TGCAGTGGTGACAGGGTCGGCGAGCAGTTCTTC.

The V and J genes are TRBV30 and TRBJ2-3; 8 nucleotides agree with TRBD2. Germline loops: CDR1 GTSNPN, CDR2 SVGIG (reference sequence). The CDR3 has 16 amino acids. Trimming cost V 0 bases and J 6 bases; bases outside gene matches: 11. DNA for the CDR3: TGTGCCTGGAGTGTGGGCACTAGCGGAAGCGGGGATACGCAGTATTTT. Protein: CAWSVGTSGSGDTQYF.

This chain joins TRBV19 and TRBJ2-1; TRBD2 matches at 10 bases. V shed 4 bases, J shed 3 bases, and the junction held 9 bases outside the gene matches. Germline V gene lookup returns CDR1 LNHDA and CDR2 SQIVND (reference sequence). The CDR3 contains 17 residues. CDR3 DNA sequence: TGTGCCAGTAGTAGGGAGGGTGGGACTAGCGTCTACAATGAGCAGTTCTTC. Translated, it gives CASSREGGTSVYNEQFF.

This sequence joins TRBV11-3 and TRBJ2-2; D not resolved. V shed 5 bases and J shed 7 bases, with 8 bases lying between them. The germline V gene encodes CDR1 SGHNT and CDR2 YENEEA. CDR3 length: 12 amino acids. CDR3 DNA sequence: TGTGCCAGCAGCACCTTGGACGGGGAGCTGTTTTTT. This codes for CASSTLDGELFF.

The rearrangement uses TRBV11-2 and TRBJ2-3; 7 positions agree with TRBD2. Per the germline V gene, CDR1 is SGHAT and CDR2 is FQNNGV. V gave up 7 bases and J gave up 3 bases; unmatched junction bases: 10. The CDR3 covers 15 residues. The CDR3 protein is CASNPSPGGTDTQYF. CDR3 DNA sequence: TGTGCCAGCAACCCCTCCCCGGGGGGTACAGATACGCAGTATTTT.

Concerning this clone: The identical CDR3 is also encoded by other nucleotide sequences in the sample. The chain joins TRBV20-1 to TRBJ2-3; D not certain. Germline values: CDR1 DFQATT, CDR2 SNEGSKA (reference sequence). Trimming removed 2 bases at V and 6 bases at J, with 6 bases between. CDR3 length: 11 amino acids. CDR3 loop: CSARLGDTQYF. Written as DNA, the CDR3 is TGCAGTGCTAGACTAGGGGATACGCAGTATTTT.

The V and J genes are TRBV28 and TRBJ2-7, with D possibly called TRBD1 or TRBD2 (6 bases each). V was trimmed by 8 bases and J by 2 bases, leaving 19 bases between them. The CDR3 extends over 15 amino acids. Looked up from germline, CDR1 is MDHEN and CDR2 is SYDVKM. The chain's CDR3 is CASVPGVGGTYEQYF. The DNA of the CDR3 is TGTGCCAGCGTACCTGGAGTAGGGGGGACCTACGAGCAGTACTTC.